Included here is one T cell receptor beta chain sequence, with context. The trim removed 2 bases at V and 2 bases at J, leaving 9 bases unmatched. The CDR3 loop spans 17 amino acids. Germline values: CDR1 SGHRS, CDR2 YFSETQ. The data derive from a study of cytomegalovirus exposure and HLA in healthy donors. Use of 60 Vbeta and 13 Jbeta primers characterized the PCR. Assay: immunoSEQ multiplex PCR; the TCRdb copy retains only in-frame clones and omits some. The top ten hold approximately 10% of the sample, which has about 130,000 clones, approximately 80% seen once. The sample was PBMCs. This chain links TRBV5-1 with TRBJ2-3; 9 bases map to TRBD2. The origin of this receptor is a male donor in good health and CMV-seropositive. The chain's CDR3 is CASSFWSLAGTTDTQYF. DNA for the CDR3: TGCGCCAGCAGCTTTTGGTCTCTAGCGGGAACCACAGATACGCAGTATTTT. Full variable domain (remainder filled in from reference TRBV5-1 and TRBJ2-3): KAGVTQTPRYLIKTRGQQVTLSCSPISGHRSVSWYQQTPGQGLQFLFEYFSETQRNKGNFPGRFSGRQFSNSRSEMNVSTLELGDSALYLCASSFWSLAGTTDTQYFGPGTRLTVL.